This TCR beta chain emerged from a study of T cells in Graves' hyperthyroidism and ophthalmopathy. Germline V gene data show CDR1 as SGHAT and CDR2 as FQNNGV. CDR3 length equals 15 residues. Germline trimming cut 5 bases from V and 7 bases from J; bases unmatched to any gene: 4. The study excluded patients with uncontrolled infection, other autoimmune disease, pregnancy or lactation. From RNA transcripts, TCR beta CDR3 regions were amplified. The HTBI set primed first-round TCR CDR3 RT-PCR. TCRdb reanalysed the multiplex PCR reads using MiXCR and keeps one entry per CDR3 protein. The sample records more than 500,000 distinct CDR3 sequences, 46% being singletons. Ten or more counts support this clonotype. What it recognizes is unknown. Whole-study results and caveats: Ophthalmopathy was distinguished from stable hyperthyroidism by 13 V-J signatures. Ophthalmopathy onset followed model prediction by a median roughly six months. Expanded thyroid clonotypes (above 0.001) were mostly also found in blood.

The chain is built from TRBV11-2 and TRBJ1-6, with TRBD1 matching over 11 bases. Sequences were obtained from peripheral blood or thyroid tissue (not recorded which). The source is an adult woman with Graves' disease, either hyperthyroidism or ophthalmopathy (not recorded which). The CDR3 protein is CASSGRDRGNSPLHF. Written as DNA, the CDR3 is TGTGCCAGCAGCGGGAGGGACAGGGGGAATTCACCCCTCCACTTT.